The 26 T cell receptor beta chains below were found in one sample sequenced in a study of blood T cell repertoires in COVID-19. Sequenced by immunoSEQ multiplex PCR; TCRdb stores in-frame clones only, minus some. The data show about 150,000 clones, roughly nine tenths seen once. The sequenced sample consisted of peripheral blood. The origin of the receptors is a middle-aged man with acute or convalescent COVID-19.

The chain employs TRBV7-8 and TRBJ2-7, with TRBD1 identical over 8 bases. Germline lookup yields CDR1 SGHVS and CDR2 FQNEAQ. The CDR3 has 14 residues. Trimming at V came to 5 bases and at J to 6 bases, leaving 9 bases not matched to a gene. The CDR3 DNA reads TGTGCCAGCAGCACGGACAGGGAAACTGGCGAGCAGTACGTC. Protein sequence: CASSTDRETGEQYV.

V usage is TRBV11-2 and J usage is TRBJ2-7; D perhaps matches TRBD1 (6 bases). The V gene lost 2 bases and the J gene lost 9 bases, with 17 bases spanning the gap. The germline CDR1 and CDR2 sequences are SGHAT and FQNNGV. The CDR3 spans 14 residues. The CDR3 DNA reads as TGTGCCAGCAGCTTAATCCCCGGACAGTCCGGGCAGTACTTC. It translates to CASSLIPGQSGQYF.

The rearrangement links TRBV7-2 to TRBJ1-5; no clear D gene. Trimming took off 1 base at V and 5 bases at J, with 12 bases between the two ends. The CDR3 covers 15 residues. Per the germline V gene, CDR1 is SGHTA and CDR2 is FQGNSA. The CDR3 DNA follows: TGTGCCAGCAGCTTAGTATATGGTTCGGATCAGCCCCAGCATTTT. This encodes CASSLVYGSDQPQHF. Complete variable domain (other parts from reference TRBV7-2 and TRBJ1-5): GAGVSQSPSNKVTEKGKDVELRCDPISGHTALYWYRQSLGQGLEFLIYFQGNSAPDKSGLPSDRFSAERTGGSVSTLTIQRTQQEDSAVYLCASSLVYGSDQPQHFGDGTRLSIL.

This chain links TRBV19 with TRBJ2-1, with TRBD2 identical over 8 bases. V was clipped by 9 bases and J by 3 bases; unmatched bases: 10. The CDR3 covers 15 residues. CDR1 is LNHDA and CDR2 is SQIVND in the germline V gene (reference sequence). The CDR3 bases are TGTGCCAGACCCTACCAGCGGGGGCACTACAATGAGCAGTTCTTC. Amino acid sequence: CARPYQRGHYNEQFF.

The rearrangement links TRBV3-1 (or the pseudogene TRBV3-2) to TRBJ2-3; TRBD1 might be the D (6 bases). Trimming removed 5 bases from V and 2 bases from J, with 11 bases in between. Germline V gene data show CDR1 as LGHDT and CDR2 as YNNKEL (reference sequence). CDR3 size: 14 residues. Written as DNA, the CDR3 is TGTGCCAGCAGCGTTGGACAGTCCACAGATACGCAGTATTTT. Translation gives CASSVGQSTDTQYF.

In regard to this clone: At one end the junction does not follow the germline gene, possibly because of a read error. The chain is built from TRBV9 and TRBJ2-2; D is unclear. The CDR3 extends over 14 amino acids. Germline assignment: CDR1 SGDLS and CDR2 YYNGEE. The CDR3 DNA reads TGTGCCAGCAGCGTAGAAAGTAACACGGGGGAGCTGTTTTTT. Its translation is CASSVESNTGELFF.

The chain recombines TRBV7-3 with TRBJ2-5; TRBD2 is a possible D gene (6 bases). The CDR3 has 14 amino acids. V lost 1 base and J lost 5, with 11 bases in between. Per the germline V gene, CDR1 is SGHTA and CDR2 is FQGTGA. This chain's CDR3 is CASSLNGGRETQYF. In DNA, the CDR3 is TGTGCCAGCAGCTTAAATGGGGGGAGGGAGACCCAGTACTTC. Looking up the rest from reference TRBV7-3 and TRBJ2-5 gives the full variable domain: GAGVSQTPSNKVTEKGKYVELRCDPISGHTALYWYRQSLGQGPEFLIYFQGTGAADDSGLPNDRFFAVRPEGSVSTLKIQRTERGDSAVYLCASSLNGGRETQYFGPGTRLLVL.

This clone was recorded a few times. V and J are TRBV4-2 and TRBJ2-1; 9 positions match TRBD2. The J segment lost 10 bases and the V segment lost 0 bases, leaving 10 bases of the junction unmatched. The CDR3 length is 16 residues. Germline CDR1 is LGHNA and CDR2 is YNFKEQ. For the CDR3, the DNA is TGTGCCAGCAGCCAAGAACCGGGACTAGCAGGAGACGAGCAGTTCTTC. It yields the protein CASSQEPGLAGDEQFF.

The chain links TRBV6-1 to TRBJ1-6, with D possibly matching TRBD1 (5 bases). V gave up 0 bases and J gave up 9 bases, with 9 bases separating them. Germline lookup yields CDR1 MNHNS and CDR2 SASEGT. The CDR3 contains 14 residues. As DNA, the CDR3 is TGTGCCAGCAGTGAAGCAGGGGTAGGTTCACCCCTCCACTTT. Protein sequence: CASSEAGVGSPLHF.

The rearrangement links TRBV19 to TRBJ2-1; 7 bases are a match to TRBD2. CDR3 size: 17 residues. From germline, CDR1 is LNHDA and CDR2 SQIVND (reference sequence). Trimming at V came to 4 bases and at J to 3 bases, leaving 12 bases not matched to a gene. CDR3 residues: CASSRNAGVSLYNEQFF. CDR3 in DNA: TGTGCCAGTAGTAGGAATGCGGGAGTAAGTCTCTACAATGAGCAGTTCTTC.

The V gene is TRBV18, the J gene TRBJ1-4, with 7 bases fitting TRBD1. CDR3 length: 13 amino acids. Germline V gene sequence: CDR1 KGHSH, CDR2 LQKENI. J was trimmed by 7 bases and V by 6 bases; bases with no gene match: 5. CDR3 coding DNA: TGTGCCAGCTCCCGACAGGGTGGTGAAAAACTGTTTTTT. As protein: CASSRQGGEKLFF.

The gene calls are TRBV19 and TRBJ2-1; D possibly corresponds to TRBD2 (6 bases). Germline V gene lookup returns CDR1 LNHDA and CDR2 SQIVND (reference sequence). V lost 3 bases and J lost 8, with 14 bases in between. The CDR3 is 14 amino acids. CDR3 region: CASSIPRDSDEQFF. The CDR3 region has the DNA TGTGCCAGTAGTATCCCCCGGGACTCCGATGAGCAGTTCTTC.

Only a few counts were recorded for this clone. This CDR3 is CAWSYRDRNGYTF. CDR3 DNA sequence: TGTGCCTGGAGCTACCGGGACAGGAATGGCTACACCTTC. The rearrangement links TRBV30 to TRBJ1-2; 8 nucleotides agree with TRBD1. The CDR3 loop spans 13 amino acids. Germline lookup yields CDR1 GTSNPN and CDR2 SVGIG (reference sequence). After removal of 3 bases from V and 6 bases from J, the junction contained 6 bases not matched to a gene.

CDR3: CATSRADRGRVGELFF. The CDR3 coding sequence is TGTGCCACCAGCAGAGCGGACAGGGGGCGAGTCGGGGAGCTGTTTTTT. The V call is TRBV15, the J call TRBJ2-2; 11 nucleotides line up with TRBD1. V dropped 1 base and J dropped 7; count of bases not matched to a gene: 5. The germline CDR1 and CDR2 sequences are LNHNV and YYDKDF (reference sequence). CDR3 length: 16 amino acids.

The genes are TRBV30 and TRBJ1-4; TRBD1 agrees at 9 bases. Germline V lookup: CDR1 GTSNPN, CDR2 SVGIG (reference sequence). CDR3 size: 15 residues. V shed 0 bases and J 8 bases; nucleotides not matched to a gene: 7. The CDR3 DNA follows: TGTGCCTGGAGTGTAGGCCGGACAGGGGACGAAAAACTGTTTTTT. This gives the protein CAWSVGRTGDEKLFF.

This chain uses TRBV28 with TRBJ2-7; TRBD2 is a possible D gene (5 bases). Trimming shortened V by 8 bases and J by 3 bases, and 17 bases separated the two germline ends. The length of the CDR3 is 14 residues. Germline V gene data show CDR1 as MDHEN and CDR2 as SYDVKM. In DNA, the CDR3 is TGTGCCAGCCATCCGAGCGGAGCATACTACGAGCAGTACTTC. This codes for CASHPSGAYYEQYF.

The chain combines TRBV27 with TRBJ1-2, with 9 bases that match TRBD1. This CDR3 has 17 amino acids. CDR1 is MNHEY, CDR2 SMNVEV, per germline (reference sequence). The trim removed 5 bases at V and 4 bases at J, leaving 14 bases unmatched. CDR3 DNA: TGTGCCAGCAGTAAAACTCCCGGGACAGGGCATATCTATGGCTACACCTTC. This gives the protein CASSKTPGTGHIYGYTF.

V gene TRBV10-3 combines with J gene TRBJ2-3; 8 positions agree with TRBD1. The germline gives CDR1 ENHRY, CDR2 SYGVKD. V dropped 2 bases and J dropped 4; count of bases not matched to a gene: 2. The CDR3 sequence is 14 residues long. The CDR3 loop is CAISEGQGPDTQYF. The CDR3 nucleotides are TGTGCCATCAGTGAGGGACAGGGACCAGATACGCAGTATTTT.

CDR3 DNA: TGTGCCAGCAGCCAAGAGAATGCAGGGTCATTGTACAAAAACATTCAGTACTTC. Amino acids: CASSQENAGSLYKNIQYF. V usage is TRBV3-1 (or the pseudogene TRBV3-2) and J usage is TRBJ2-4; TRBD1 is a possible D gene (5 bases). CDR1 and CDR2 from the germline V gene are LGHDT and YNNKEL (reference sequence). The V gene lost 0 bases and the J gene lost 3 bases, with 18 bases spanning the gap. This CDR3 spans 18 amino acids.

The chain recombines TRBV28 with TRBJ2-7; D is perhaps TRBD2 (5 bases). Germline V CDR1 and CDR2: MDHEN, SYDVKM. This CDR3 has 14 amino acids. Trimming took 3 bases from V and 0 from J, leaving 9 bases between them. CDR3 bases: TGTGCCAGCAGTTTTACGGGGAGCTCCTACGAGCAGTACGTC. Translated: CASSFTGSSYEQYV.

The V gene is TRBV7-2, the J gene TRBJ1-2; TRBD1 might be the D (5 bases). The CDR3 extends over 16 amino acids. Germline V gene lookup returns CDR1 SGHTA and CDR2 FQGNSA. V was pared by 1 base and J by 0 bases, with 12 bases between. The CDR3 nucleotides read TGTGCCAGCAGCTTAGTCTCGGCACAGGCTAACTATGGCTACACCTTC. It specifies CASSLVSAQANYGYTF.

The J gene is TRBJ1-5, the V gene TRBV21-1. TRBV21-1 is a pseudogene segment. This CDR3 is 14 amino acids long. The CDR3 coding sequence is TGTGCCAGCAGCAAAGCCCGGGGCAATCAGCCCCAGCATTTT. Its translation: CASSKARGNQPQHF.

This sequence joins TRBV28 and TRBJ1-6; D gene uncertain. Per germline, CDR1 MDHEN and CDR2 SYDVKM. The CDR3 totals 14 residues. V lost 0 bases and J 6 bases, leaving 6 bases between the germline ends. In nucleotides, the CDR3 is TGTGCCAGCAGTTTATGGCCAGTTAATTCACCCCTCCACTTT. Residues: CASSLWPVNSPLHF. The variable domain in full, with the rest retrieved from reference TRBV28 and TRBJ1-6, is DVKVTQSSRYLVKRTGEKVFLECVQDMDHENMFWYRQDPGLGLRLIYFSYDVKMKEKGDIPEGYSVSREKKERFSLILESASTNQTSMYLCASSLWPVNSPLHFGNGTRLTVT.

The chain employs TRBV6-1 and TRBJ1-5, with 8 bases matching TRBD1. The CDR3 extends over 17 amino acids. From germline, CDR1 is MNHNS and CDR2 SASEGT. The junction had 11 bases not matched to a gene; V was cut back by 4 bases and J by 3 bases. CDR3: CASSASSGTGINQPQHF. CDR3 nucleotides: TGTGCCAGCAGTGCATCATCCGGGACAGGCATCAATCAGCCCCAGCATTTT.

The chain carries TRBV7-3 and TRBJ1-1, with 7 bases matching TRBD1. CDR3 length: 14 residues. Losses at the gene ends were 4 bases for V and 0 bases for J; bases not matched to a gene: 2. Germline-derived CDR1 and CDR2 are SGHTA and FQGTGA. CDR3 sequence: CASSSQGLNTEAFF. In DNA form, the CDR3 reads TGTGCCAGCAGCTCACAGGGGCTGAACACTGAAGCTTTCTTT.

V usage is TRBV7-2 and J usage is TRBJ2-3, with a tentative D call TRBD1 (6 bases). Germline CDR1 is SGHTA and CDR2 is FQGNSA. V was cut by 5 bases and J by 5 bases, with 17 bases left in between. This CDR3 spans 15 amino acids. CDR3 DNA sequence: TGTGCCAGCAGCGCCACAGGGTTGTTTAGAGATACGCAGTATTTT. Translation gives CASSATGLFRDTQYF.